What follows is one T cell receptor (beta chain) and its context. TCRdb keeps only in-frame clones here, not all; method: immunoSEQ multiplex PCR. The sample has under 250,000 clones, approximately 86% seen once. This sample stems from a study of blood T cell repertoires in COVID-19. This CDR3 region has 15 residues. The V segment lost 4 bases and the J segment 5 bases; nucleotides outside the gene matches: 10. Germline V gives CDR1 SGHRS, CDR2 YFSETQ. The TCR comes from an older woman who had recovered from COVID-19. The chain carries TRBV5-1 and TRBJ2-7, with 9 bases identical to TRBD1. Sequencing was done on a sample of peripheral blood. The CDR3 here is CASSRPGQGSHEQYF. DNA for the CDR3: TGCGCCAGCAGCCGTCCGGGACAGGGAAGCCACGAGCAGTACTTC.